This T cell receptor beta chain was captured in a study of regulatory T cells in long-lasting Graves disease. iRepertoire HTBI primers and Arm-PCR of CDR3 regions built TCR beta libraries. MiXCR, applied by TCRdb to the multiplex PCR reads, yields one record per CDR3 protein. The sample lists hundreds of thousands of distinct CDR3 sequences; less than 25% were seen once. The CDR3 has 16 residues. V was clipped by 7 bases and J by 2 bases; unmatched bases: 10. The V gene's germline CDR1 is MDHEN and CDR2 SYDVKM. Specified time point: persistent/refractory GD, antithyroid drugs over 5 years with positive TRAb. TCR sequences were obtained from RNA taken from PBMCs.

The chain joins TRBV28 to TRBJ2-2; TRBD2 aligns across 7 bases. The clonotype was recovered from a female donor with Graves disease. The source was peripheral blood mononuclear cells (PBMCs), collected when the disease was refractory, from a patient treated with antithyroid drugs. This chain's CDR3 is CASTMGGRINTGELFF. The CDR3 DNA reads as TGTGCCAGCACGATGGGAGGGAGGATAAACACCGGGGAGCTGTTTTTT. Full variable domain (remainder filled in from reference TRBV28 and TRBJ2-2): DVKVTQSSRYLVKRTGEKVFLECVQDMDHENMFWYRQDPGLGLRLIYFSYDVKMKEKGDIPEGYSVSREKKERFSLILESASTNQTSMYLCASTMGGRINTGELFFGEGSRLTVL.